Below, 21 T cell receptor beta chains from the same sample are listed, as sequenced in a study of blood T cell repertoires in COVID-19. Measured with immunoSEQ multiplex PCR; TCRdb has only the in-frame clones, and not every one. Altogether roughly 63,000 clones are present, around 85% being singletons, with the ten largest covering roughly 9.7%. Sample: peripheral blood. These receptors originate from a human donor in a cohort sampled during active COVID-19.

The gene calls are TRBV28 and TRBJ2-7; D possibly corresponds to TRBD1 (6 bases). This CDR3 is 18 amino acids long. Trimming left V 6 bases short and J 0 bases short, with 24 bases between. The germline CDR1 and CDR2 sequences are MDHEN and SYDVKM. CDR3 residues: CASRNVGIRQVPSYEQYF. The CDR3 DNA follows: TGTGCCAGCAGAAACGTCGGAATTCGACAGGTCCCCTCCTACGAGCAGTACTTC.

The V gene is TRBV7-2, the J gene TRBJ1-2; the D is unclear. CDR3 length: 13 residues. V shed 5 bases and J shed 4 bases, with 11 bases lying between them. Germline values: CDR1 SGHTA, CDR2 FQGNSA. CDR3: CASSPDTIYGYTF. For the CDR3, the DNA is TGTGCCAGCAGCCCTGACACGATCTATGGCTACACCTTC.

The chain employs TRBV5-5 and TRBJ2-2; TRBD1 matches at 11 bases. This CDR3 has 17 residues. With V trimmed by 5 bases and J by 7 bases, 13 bases remained unmatched. The germline gives CDR1 SGHKS, CDR2 YYEKEE (reference sequence). The CDR3: CASRDSGTGGLVGELFF. CDR3 DNA sequence: TGTGCCAGCAGAGATAGCGGGACAGGGGGTCTTGTCGGGGAGCTGTTTTTT.

This clone has only one observation. The CDR3 reads CASSQGGGETQYF. DNA of the CDR3: TGTGCCAGCAGCCAAGGAGGAGGGGAGACCCAGTACTTC. V is TRBV3-1 (or the pseudogene TRBV3-2) and J is TRBJ2-5; a possible D gene is TRBD2 (6 bases). The V gene lost 1 base and the J gene lost 5 bases, with 8 bases spanning the gap. Germline lookup yields CDR1 LGHDT and CDR2 YNNKEL (reference sequence). The CDR3 is 13 residues long.

This clone was seen a handful of times. The chain is built from TRBV2 and TRBJ2-5; no firm D call. Germline V CDR1 and CDR2: SNHLY, FYNNEI. This CDR3 is built from 13 residues. Trimming removed 3 bases from V and 7 bases from J, with 12 bases in between. This chain's CDR3 is CASSENSFGTQYF. The CDR3 DNA is TGTGCCAGCAGTGAGAATAGCTTTGGGACCCAGTACTTC.

This clone was seen once. The rearrangement links TRBV10-2 to TRBJ2-2; a possible D gene is TRBD2 (5 bases). The CDR3 length is 14 residues. V was clipped by 4 bases and J by 4 bases, with 10 bases between them. From germline, CDR1 is WSHSY and CDR2 SAAADI. CDR3 sequence: CASSATRLTGELFF. CDR3 coding DNA: TGCGCCAGCAGTGCTACTAGACTCACCGGGGAGCTGTTTTTT.

This clone was recorded only once. The chain employs TRBV2 and TRBJ2-7, with a tentative D call TRBD2 (6 bases). CDR1 and CDR2 from the germline V gene are SNHLY and FYNNEI. Trimming left V 6 bases short and J 0 bases short, with 18 bases between. The CDR3 totals 16 residues. The CDR3 DNA reads TGTGCCAGCAGGATGGGGAGGTCCCTCGGCTCCTACGAGCAGTACTTC. Its translation is CASRMGRSLGSYEQYF.

This chain uses TRBV5-6 with TRBJ2-1; the match to TRBD2 covers 9 bases. The junction had 17 bases not matched to a gene; V was cut back by 6 bases and J by 10 bases. CDR3 length equals 16 residues. The germline V gene encodes CDR1 SGHDT and CDR2 YYEEEE. The CDR3 region is CASIKHLAGVHGEQFF. The CDR3 nucleotides read TGTGCCAGCATCAAGCATTTAGCGGGAGTCCATGGCGAGCAGTTCTTC. The entire variable domain, with the rest obtained from reference TRBV5-6 and TRBJ2-1, is as follows: DAGVTQSPTHLIKTRGQQVTLRCSPKSGHDTVSWYQQALGQGPQFIFQYYEEEERQRGNFPDRFSGHQFPNYSSELNVNALLLGDSALYLCASIKHLAGVHGEQFFGPGTRLTVL.

The table lists this clone with a few counts. J is TRBJ2-7 and V is TRBV30, with TRBD2 as a possible D gene (5 bases). Germline CDR1 is GTSNPN and CDR2 is SVGIG (reference sequence). V lost 7 bases and J 6 bases, leaving 22 bases between the germline ends. The CDR3 is 14 residues long. DNA for the CDR3: TGTGCCTCCTCTGCGGGCCTCGGGGAAAGCGAGCAGTACTTC. Its protein is CASSAGLGESEQYF.

The chain links TRBV19 to TRBJ1-2, with 8 positions matching TRBD1. CDR3 length: 13 residues. The germline V gene encodes CDR1 LNHDA and CDR2 SQIVND (reference sequence). Losses at the gene ends were 5 bases for V and 8 bases for J; bases not matched to a gene: 7. The CDR3 sequence is CASSPTGVNGYTF. In DNA, the CDR3 is TGTGCCAGTAGTCCGACAGGGGTAAACGGCTACACCTTC.

The V and J genes are TRBV5-1 and TRBJ2-2; perhaps TRBD1 as D (6 bases). V shed 4 bases and J shed 6 bases, with 16 bases lying between them. The CDR3 contains 15 residues. Germline CDR1 SGHRS, CDR2 YFSETQ. As DNA, the CDR3 is TGCGCCAGCAGCCGGACAGCCTTGGGGGCCGGGGAGCTGTTTTTT. It yields the protein CASSRTALGAGELFF.

The rearrangement uses TRBV6-1 and TRBJ2-7, with 9 bases fitting TRBD1. J gave up 1 base and V 3 bases, and 4 bases lay outside the gene matches. CDR1 MNHNS and CDR2 SASEGT come from the germline V gene. CDR3 length equals 15 residues. This chain's CDR3 is CASSDVGTGSYEQYF. CDR3 nucleotide sequence: TGTGCCAGCAGTGACGTGGGGACAGGGTCCTACGAGCAGTACTTC.

The CDR3 spells CASSEGGETDTQYF. Here the CDR3 DNA reads TGTGCCAGCAGTGAGGGGGGGGAGACAGATACGCAGTATTTT. The rearrangement links TRBV6-4 to TRBJ2-3; 7 bases are shared with TRBD2. The length of the CDR3 is 14 residues. With V trimmed by 3 bases and J by 3 bases, 3 bases remained unmatched. Per the germline V gene, CDR1 is MRHNA and CDR2 is SNTAGT.

This chain links TRBV28 with TRBJ1-1; D possibly corresponds to TRBD1 (5 bases). The V end lost 5 bases, the J end lost 0 bases, and 13 bases lay between the germline ends. CDR3 length equals 15 residues. Germline assignment: CDR1 MDHEN and CDR2 SYDVKM. In DNA, the CDR3 is TGTGCCAGCAGTCCGTCGACAGCCATGAACACTGAAGCTTTCTTT. Its protein is CASSPSTAMNTEAFF.

Here the CDR3 reads CASSPLSGRAYNEQFF. The CDR3 region has the DNA TGTGCCAGCAGCCCATTGAGCGGGAGAGCCTACAATGAGCAGTTCTTC. The gene calls are TRBV7-2 and TRBJ2-1; TRBD2 matches at 8 bases. The germline CDR1 and CDR2 sequences are SGHTA and FQGNSA. The CDR3 is 16 residues long. Trimming cost V 5 bases and J 2 bases; bases outside gene matches: 8.

The CDR3, as DNA: TGTGCCAGCTCTACGCAATTTGGGCAAAGCTCCTACAATGAGCAGTTCTTC. This encodes CASSTQFGQSSYNEQFF. The V and J genes are TRBV7-2 and TRBJ2-1; D remains ambiguous. Trimming took 8 bases from V and 0 from J, leaving 20 bases between them. The CDR3 totals 17 residues. Germline V gene data show CDR1 as SGHTA and CDR2 as FQGNSA.

The chain recombines TRBV9 with TRBJ1-1; 7 bases agree with TRBD1. The CDR3 totals 12 residues. Trimming took 4 bases from V and 8 from J; bases not matched to a gene: 5. Looked up from germline, CDR1 is SGDLS and CDR2 is YYNGEE. CDR3 region: CASSSWTGEAFF. The CDR3 DNA reads TGTGCCAGCAGCAGCTGGACAGGAGAAGCTTTCTTT.

This clone showed up just once. The J gene is TRBJ2-2, the V gene TRBV15, with D maybe TRBD2 (6 bases). The V and J ends lost 2 bases and 0 bases respectively, with 19 bases between them. Germline CDR1 is LNHNV and CDR2 is YYDKDF (reference sequence). The length of the CDR3 is 19 residues. The CDR3 protein is CATSRPLGSGSTNTGELFF. CDR3 nucleotides: TGTGCCACCAGCAGACCCTTAGGAAGCGGGTCTACGAACACCGGGGAGCTGTTTTTT.

The chain recombines TRBV5-1 with TRBJ2-2, with unresolved D. There are 13 residues in the CDR3. Germline CDR1 and CDR2: SGHRS and YFSETQ. Trimming shortened V by 3 bases and J by 6 bases, and 9 bases separated the two germline ends. The CDR3 nucleotides read TGCGCCAGCAGCTCGATAGAGGCCGGGGAGCTGTTTTTT. This gives the protein CASSSIEAGELFF.

The CDR3 sequence is CATSEISRDTQYF. Written as DNA, the CDR3 is TGTGCCACCAGCGAGATAAGCCGGGATACGCAGTATTTT. The genes are TRBV24-1 and TRBJ2-3, with D unresolved. The germline V and J ends were trimmed by 7 bases and 6 bases, with 13 bases remaining between them. Germline V gives CDR1 KGHDR, CDR2 SFDVKD. This CDR3 contains 13 residues.

The J gene is TRBJ2-3, the V gene TRBV9; weak D call: TRBD2 (7 bases). This CDR3 is built from 15 residues. Germline V gene lookup returns CDR1 SGDLS and CDR2 YYNGEE. V was pared by 4 bases and J by 2 bases, with 14 bases between. CDR3 sequence (DNA): TGTGCCAGCAGCACCGGGGGGCGGATCACAGATACGCAGTATTTT. It codes for CASSTGGRITDTQYF.